The 5 T cell receptor beta chains presented below share a single source sample, sequenced in a study of blood T cell repertoires in COVID-19. Repertoires were generated with immunoSEQ multiplex PCR, while TCRdb's copy carries only in-frame clones and drops some. The data contain some 74,000 clones, 80% of them singletons. The sequencing sample was made of peripheral blood. These receptor sequences come from a human donor in a cohort sampled during active COVID-19.

The rearrangement joins TRBV12-3 or TRBV12-4 to TRBJ2-4; perhaps TRBD1 as D (6 bases). V shed 6 bases and J shed 9 bases, with 9 bases lying between them. The CDR3 is 11 residues long. The CDR3 nucleotides are TGTGCCAGCAGGCAGGGGAGCATTCAGTACTTC. It translates to CASRQGSIQYF.

The rearrangement uses TRBV9 and TRBJ2-5; D is possibly TRBD1 (6 bases). The germline gives CDR1 SGDLS, CDR2 YYNGEE. The CDR3 has 15 residues. The V and J ends lost 0 bases and 5 bases respectively, with 14 bases between them. The CDR3 spells CASSVGRGGFETQYF. Here the CDR3 DNA reads TGTGCCAGCAGCGTAGGTAGAGGGGGTTTTGAGACCCAGTACTTC.

The gene calls are TRBV15 and TRBJ2-7; 9 nucleotides match TRBD1. The germline V gene encodes CDR1 LNHNV and CDR2 YYDKDF (reference sequence). J was trimmed by 1 base and V by 1 base; bases with no gene match: 8. The CDR3 sequence is 17 residues long. The CDR3 sequence: CATSRGVNRGQSYEQYV. The CDR3 bases are TGTGCCACCAGCAGAGGAGTGAACAGGGGGCAGTCCTACGAGCAGTACGTC.

V usage is TRBV5-1 and J usage is TRBJ1-1; D is uncertain. Germline V gene lookup returns CDR1 SGHRS and CDR2 YFSETQ. The CDR3 loop spans 13 amino acids. With 4 bases removed from V and 0 bases from J, the gap between germline ends came to 7 bases. CDR3 bases: TGCGCCAGCAGCCCTTTTATGAACACTGAAGCTTTCTTT. Its translation is CASSPFMNTEAFF.

The chain carries TRBV12-3 or TRBV12-4 and TRBJ2-4, with D maybe TRBD1 (6 bases). The CDR3 sequence is 12 residues long. Trimming removed 2 bases from V and 7 bases from J, with 6 bases in between. For the CDR3, the DNA is TGTGCCAGCAGTTTAAGGGGGAACATTCAGTACTTC. Encoded protein: CASSLRGNIQYF.